This T cell receptor beta chain was captured by sequencing in a study of T cell repertoires in cytomegalovirus infection. Across the study: It can be stated that public TCR beta signatures indicated CMV infection as well as a matching HLA type. General study results and limits: Public TCR beta family frequency separated CMV-and-HLA carriers, including in an independent cohort. Dominating the ex vivo response were HLA-C-restricted CMV-specific TCR beta clonotypes.

J gave up 6 bases and V 4 bases, and 11 bases lay outside the gene matches. Germline-derived CDR1 and CDR2 are SGHTA and FQGNSA. The CDR3 spans 15 residues. TCRdb independently ran MiXCR on the reads; one entry per CDR3 protein. Here the sample spans about 200,000 distinct CDR3 sequences, 8.5% to 10% being singletons. Ten or more counts support this clonotype. The antigen remains unidentified. The rearrangement links TRBV7-2 to TRBJ2-5; 7 bases are shared with TRBD2. This sequence was found in a human donor in good health (CMV status not recorded). Some clones in this sample may be carry-over from other donors' samples. The source material was PBMCs. The chain's CDR3 is CASSSPGPAGKTQYF. CDR3 sequence (DNA): TGTGCCAGCAGCTCCCCGGGCCCAGCGGGGAAGACCCAGTACTTC.